What follows are 21 T cell receptor beta chains derived from one specimen sequenced in a study of immune cell composition in non-small cell lung cancer. Normal lung sampling was at least 3 cm from the tumour, as distant as possible. Libraries were prepared by immunoSEQ multiplex PCR; TCRdb keeps only in-frame clonotypes and omits some of them. The sample records roughly 16,000 clones, more than 60% being singletons. These same data were also listed under a study on CD4 T cells in lung cancer.

The specimen sequenced was non-adjacent lung tissue. The receptors were gathered from a human donor with non-small cell lung cancer.

This chain connects TRBV29-1 to TRBJ1-1, with a possible D match to TRBD1 (5 bases). The germline V gene encodes CDR1 SQVTM and CDR2 ANQGSEA. Trimming left V 6 bases short and J 1 base short, with 12 bases between. This CDR3 comprises 13 residues. CDR3 DNA sequence: TGCAGCGTACCAGGGTTTCAGAACACTGAAGCTTTCTTT. Amino acids: CSVPGFQNTEAFF. Together with reference TRBV29-1 and TRBJ1-1, the CDR3 gives the full variable domain: SAVISQKPSRDICQRGTSLTIQCQVDSQVTMMFWYRQQPGQSLTLIATANQGSEATYESGFVIDKFPISRPNLTFSTLTVSNMSPEDSSIYLCSVPGFQNTEAFFGQGTRLTVV.

The rearrangement links TRBV19 to TRBJ1-2; unclear D gene. The germline V and J ends were trimmed by 3 bases and 4 bases, with 9 bases remaining between them. CDR1 is LNHDA, CDR2 SQIVND, per germline (reference sequence). This CDR3 has 13 residues. The DNA of the CDR3 is TGTGCCAGTAGTATCACAATTCTCTATGGCTACACCTTC. Protein product: CASSITILYGYTF.

Only a few counts were recorded for this clone. The V call is TRBV4-3, the J call TRBJ1-1; no reliable D call. Trimming cost V 5 bases and J 2 bases, with 15 bases left between them. From germline, CDR1 is LGHNA and CDR2 YSLEER. The length of the CDR3 is 15 residues. This chain's CDR3 is CASSKRALLNTEAFF. The DNA of the CDR3 is TGCGCCAGCAGCAAACGGGCCTTACTAAACACTGAAGCTTTCTTT.

The gene calls are TRBV7-3 and TRBJ2-6; either TRBD1 or TRBD2 may supply D (7 bases each). Per the germline V gene, CDR1 is SGHTA and CDR2 is FQGTGA. The length of the CDR3 is 17 residues. V was trimmed by 5 bases and J by 1 base, leaving 15 bases between them. CDR3: CASSPTGTTSGANVLTF. The CDR3 nucleotides are TGTGCCAGCAGCCCGACAGGGACTACATCTGGGGCCAACGTCCTGACTTTC.

This chain connects TRBV9 to TRBJ2-5; D gene ambiguous. V lost 0 bases and J 4 bases, leaving 13 bases between the germline ends. Germline loops: CDR1 SGDLS, CDR2 YYNGEE. This CDR3 contains 15 residues. This CDR3 reads CASSVGGGIGETQYF. The DNA of the CDR3 is TGTGCCAGCAGCGTAGGGGGTGGGATCGGAGAGACCCAGTACTTC.

On this clone itself: Other nucleotide sequences from this sample produce the same CDR3. V usage is TRBV5-1 and J usage is TRBJ1-2, with 7 bases aligning to TRBD1. V gave up 3 bases and J gave up 3 bases; unmatched junction bases: 2. The CDR3 sequence is 13 residues long. Germline V gene sequence: CDR1 SGHRS, CDR2 YFSETQ. The CDR3 DNA sequence: TGCGCCAGCAGCTCAACAGGGGACTATGGCTACACCTTC. Residues: CASSSTGDYGYTF. The full variable domain, completed using reference TRBV5-1 and TRBJ1-2, is KAGVTQTPRYLIKTRGQQVTLSCSPISGHRSVSWYQQTPGQGLQFLFEYFSETQRNKGNFPGRFSGRQFSNSRSEMNVSTLELGDSALYLCASSSTGDYGYTFGSGTRLTVV.

The chain links TRBV5-1 to TRBJ2-5; tentative D call: TRBD2 (7 bases). V lost 5 bases and J lost 2, with 16 bases in between. Germline loops: CDR1 SGHRS, CDR2 YFSETQ. The CDR3 is made up of 15 amino acids. The CDR3 spells CASRVQGGGQETQYF. The CDR3 DNA follows: TGCGCCAGCAGGGTCCAGGGAGGGGGACAAGAGACCCAGTACTTC.

This chain links TRBV18 with TRBJ1-5; possibly TRBD1 for D (6 bases). Germline V gene lookup returns CDR1 KGHSH and CDR2 LQKENI. The CDR3 runs to 16 residues. V lost 5 bases and J 0 bases, leaving 14 bases between the germline ends. This CDR3 reads CASSNTGIYSNQPQHF. In nucleotides, the CDR3 is TGTGCCAGCTCAAACACAGGGATCTATAGCAATCAGCCCCAGCATTTT.

This clone was counted a single time. The V call is TRBV19, the J call TRBJ1-5; D not certain. Germline V CDR1 and CDR2: LNHDA, SQIVND (reference sequence). CDR3 size: 14 residues. V dropped 6 bases and J dropped 7 bases, with 16 bases sitting between them. The CDR3 DNA reads TGTGCCAGTAGGGACTCCGCAACGGGGCAGCCCCAGCATTTT. It is translated as CASRDSATGQPQHF.

In its sample, this clone was seen a few times. The CDR3 DNA sequence: TGCAGCGTTGGAAGGGGCGGGAGCGAGTCGACCCAGTACTTC. Translated, it gives CSVGRGGSESTQYF. The V and J genes are TRBV29-1 and TRBJ2-5; 7 bases map to TRBD2. Trimming cost V 4 bases and J 7 bases; bases outside gene matches: 12. Germline V gene sequence: CDR1 SQVTM, CDR2 ANQGSEA. This CDR3 contains 14 residues.

J is TRBJ1-1 and V is TRBV28; possibly TRBD1 for D (6 bases). Germline V gives CDR1 MDHEN, CDR2 SYDVKM. The V and J ends lost 3 bases and 3 bases respectively, with 8 bases between them. The CDR3 is 13 residues long. The CDR3 protein is CASSLDRYTEAFF. CDR3 nucleotide sequence: TGTGCCAGCAGTTTGGACAGATACACTGAAGCTTTCTTT.

This chain connects TRBV19 to TRBJ2-3; the match to TRBD2 covers 7 bases. Trimming took 3 bases from V and 4 from J; bases not matched to a gene: 7. The CDR3 extends over 15 amino acids. CDR1 LNHDA and CDR2 SQIVND come from the germline V gene (reference sequence). The CDR3: CASSIKKGRADTQYF. DNA for the CDR3: TGTGCCAGTAGTATTAAGAAGGGGAGGGCAGATACGCAGTATTTT.

This rearrangement joins TRBV27 to TRBJ2-7; 8 positions agree with TRBD2. Per germline, CDR1 MNHEY and CDR2 SMNVEV (reference sequence). J was trimmed by 0 bases and V by 5 bases; bases with no gene match: 3. The CDR3 has 14 amino acids. The CDR3 here is CASSPLAGSYEQYF. CDR3 coding DNA: TGTGCCAGCAGTCCCCTAGCGGGCTCCTACGAGCAGTACTTC.

V gene TRBV11-3 combines with J gene TRBJ2-7; TRBD2 matches 7 bases. With V trimmed by 6 bases and J by 3 bases, 11 bases remained unmatched. This CDR3 spans 15 amino acids. Germline loops: CDR1 SGHNT, CDR2 YENEEA. Here the CDR3 reads CASSYGGSSDYEQYF. CDR3 coding DNA: TGTGCCAGCAGTTACGGGGGGTCAAGCGACTACGAGCAGTACTTC.

This clone appeared a few times. The chain recombines TRBV5-4 with TRBJ1-1, with D perhaps matching TRBD1 (6 bases). Germline V lookup: CDR1 SGHNT, CDR2 YYREEE (reference sequence). This CDR3 is built from 15 residues. Trimming stripped 5 bases from V and 1 base from J, with 15 bases between. The CDR3 loop reads CASRPEQGANTEAFF. The CDR3 nucleotides are TGTGCCAGCAGACCAGAACAGGGAGCGAACACTGAAGCTTTCTTT.

This chain links TRBV28 with TRBJ1-5; D gene uncertain. Trimming stripped 4 bases from V and 11 bases from J, with 12 bases between. The CDR3 contains 12 residues. Per the germline V gene, CDR1 is MDHEN and CDR2 is SYDVKM. This chain's CDR3 is CASSSSIWSQHF. The DNA of the CDR3 is TGTGCCAGCAGTTCCTCAATTTGGTCCCAGCATTTT.

This chain links TRBV5-1 with TRBJ1-1; tentative D call: TRBD1 (5 bases). Germline CDR1 and CDR2: SGHRS and YFSETQ. CDR3 length: 14 amino acids. With 0 bases removed from V and 4 bases from J, the gap between germline ends came to 10 bases. The CDR3: CASSLGVGGTEAFF. CDR3 DNA sequence: TGCGCCAGCAGCTTGGGAGTCGGGGGCACTGAAGCTTTCTTT.

This chain connects TRBV7-2 to TRBJ2-5, with 7 nucleotides matching TRBD2. V shed 3 bases, J shed 2 bases, and the junction held 6 bases outside the gene matches. Per the germline V gene, CDR1 is SGHTA and CDR2 is FQGNSA. The CDR3 runs 15 residues. The CDR3 is CASSLGVSGQETQYF. The CDR3 DNA reads TGTGCCAGCAGCTTGGGGGTTAGCGGGCAAGAGACCCAGTACTTC.

The chain combines TRBV6-6 with TRBJ1-2, with D perhaps TRBD1 (5 bases). This CDR3 has 15 amino acids. V lost 7 bases, J lost 4 bases, and 19 bases lay in between. Germline lookup yields CDR1 MNHNY and CDR2 SVGAGI (reference sequence). This CDR3 reads CASKKTARGSYGYTF. CDR3 nucleotides: TGTGCCAGCAAAAAGACAGCGCGCGGGTCCTATGGCTACACCTTC.

The rearrangement links TRBV7-9 to TRBJ2-7, with 10 bases matching TRBD1. V was clipped by 3 bases and J by 5 bases; unmatched bases: 7. Germline CDR1 reads SEHNR; CDR2 reads FQNEAQ (reference sequence). CDR3 length equals 15 residues. The CDR3 is CASSLMTGGRNEQYF. DNA of the CDR3: TGTGCCAGCAGCTTGATGACAGGGGGCAGGAACGAGCAGTACTTC.

The rearrangement links TRBV5-6 to TRBJ2-2; D not certain. This CDR3 comprises 16 residues. The V and J ends lost 1 base and 0 bases respectively, with 10 bases between them. The germline gives CDR1 SGHDT, CDR2 YYEEEE. The CDR3 loop reads CASSLRQTANTGELFF. CDR3 coding DNA: TGTGCCAGCAGCTTGCGGCAGACCGCGAACACCGGGGAGCTGTTTTTT.